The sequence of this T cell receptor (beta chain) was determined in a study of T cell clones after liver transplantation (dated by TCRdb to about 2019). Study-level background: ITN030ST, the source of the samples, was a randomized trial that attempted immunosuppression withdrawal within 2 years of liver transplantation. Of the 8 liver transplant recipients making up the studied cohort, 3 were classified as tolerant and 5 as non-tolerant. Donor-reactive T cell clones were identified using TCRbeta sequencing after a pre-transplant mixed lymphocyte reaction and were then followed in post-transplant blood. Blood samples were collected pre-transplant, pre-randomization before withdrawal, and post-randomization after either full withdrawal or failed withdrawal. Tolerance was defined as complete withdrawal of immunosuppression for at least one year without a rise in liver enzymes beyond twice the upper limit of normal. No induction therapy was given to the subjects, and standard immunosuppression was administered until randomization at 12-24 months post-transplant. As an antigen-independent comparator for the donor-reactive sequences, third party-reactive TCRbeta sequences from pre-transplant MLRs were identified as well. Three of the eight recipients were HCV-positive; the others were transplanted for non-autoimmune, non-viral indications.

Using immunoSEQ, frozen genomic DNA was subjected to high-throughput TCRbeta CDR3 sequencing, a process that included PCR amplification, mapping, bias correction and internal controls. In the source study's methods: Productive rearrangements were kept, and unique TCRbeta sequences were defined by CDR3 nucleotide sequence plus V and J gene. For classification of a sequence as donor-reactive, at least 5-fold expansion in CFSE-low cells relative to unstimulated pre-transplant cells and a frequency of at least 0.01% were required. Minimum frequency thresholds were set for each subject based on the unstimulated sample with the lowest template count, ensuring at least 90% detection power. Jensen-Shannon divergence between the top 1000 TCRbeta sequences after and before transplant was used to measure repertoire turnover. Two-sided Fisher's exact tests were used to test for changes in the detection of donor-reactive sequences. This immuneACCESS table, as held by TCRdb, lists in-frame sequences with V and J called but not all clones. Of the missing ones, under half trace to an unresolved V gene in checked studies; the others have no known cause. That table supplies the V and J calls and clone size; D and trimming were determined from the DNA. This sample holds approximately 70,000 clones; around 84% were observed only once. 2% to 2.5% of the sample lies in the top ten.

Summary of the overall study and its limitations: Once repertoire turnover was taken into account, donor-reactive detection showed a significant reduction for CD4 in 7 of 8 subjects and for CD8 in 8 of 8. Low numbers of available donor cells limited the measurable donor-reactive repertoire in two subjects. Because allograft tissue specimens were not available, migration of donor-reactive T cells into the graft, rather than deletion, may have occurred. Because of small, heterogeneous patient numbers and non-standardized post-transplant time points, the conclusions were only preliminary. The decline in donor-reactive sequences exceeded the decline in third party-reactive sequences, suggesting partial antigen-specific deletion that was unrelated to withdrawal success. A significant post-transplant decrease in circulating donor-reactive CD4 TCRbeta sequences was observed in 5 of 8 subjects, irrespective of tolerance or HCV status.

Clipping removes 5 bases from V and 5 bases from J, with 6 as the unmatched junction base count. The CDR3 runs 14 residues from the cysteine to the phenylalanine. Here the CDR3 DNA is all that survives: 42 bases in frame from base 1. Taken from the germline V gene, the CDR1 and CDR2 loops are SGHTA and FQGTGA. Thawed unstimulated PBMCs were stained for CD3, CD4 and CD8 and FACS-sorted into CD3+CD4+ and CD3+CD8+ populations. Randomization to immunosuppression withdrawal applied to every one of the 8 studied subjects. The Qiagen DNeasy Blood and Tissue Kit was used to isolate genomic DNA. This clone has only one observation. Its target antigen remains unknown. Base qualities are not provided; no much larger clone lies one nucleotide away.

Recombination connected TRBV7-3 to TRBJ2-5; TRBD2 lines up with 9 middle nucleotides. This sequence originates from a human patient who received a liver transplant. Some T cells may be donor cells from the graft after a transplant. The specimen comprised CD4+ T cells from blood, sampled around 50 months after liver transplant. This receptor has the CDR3 CASSPGLARETQYF. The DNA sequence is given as TGTGCCAGCAGCCCCGGACTAGCGCGGGAGACCCAGTACTTC.